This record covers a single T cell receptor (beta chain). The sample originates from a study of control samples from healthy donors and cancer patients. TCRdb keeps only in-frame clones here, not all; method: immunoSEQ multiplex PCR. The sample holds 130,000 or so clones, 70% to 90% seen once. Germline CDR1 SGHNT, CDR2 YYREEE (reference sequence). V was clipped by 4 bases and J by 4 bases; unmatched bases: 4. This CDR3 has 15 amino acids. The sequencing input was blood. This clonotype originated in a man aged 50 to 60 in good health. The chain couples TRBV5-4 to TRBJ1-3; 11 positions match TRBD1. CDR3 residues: CASSRGTGGGNTIYF. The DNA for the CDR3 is TGTGCCAGCAGCCGTGGGACAGGGGGAGGAAACACCATATATTTT.